What follows are 19 T cell receptor beta chains derived from one specimen sequenced in a study of spatial heterogeneity in lung cancer. Described time point: sample taken at primary tumor resection. Whole RNA obtained from tumor, nontumor lung or frozen PBMC underwent sequencing without sorting. TCRdb recomputed calls from the 5' RACE reads with MiXCR, one row per CDR3 protein. The sample includes more than 30,000 distinct CDR3 sequences, 5.8% of them seen just once. This specimen consisted of PBMCs, obtained at surgery. The receptors come from a male donor with early-stage non-small cell lung cancer.

The chain employs TRBV19 and TRBJ1-5, with 7 positions matching TRBD1. The CDR3 spans 15 residues. With 6 bases clipped from V and 0 bases from J, the junction kept 5 bases outside the gene matches. Germline CDR1 is LNHDA and CDR2 is SQIVND (reference sequence). CDR3 sequence reads: CASRWDRDSNQPQHF. In nucleotides, the CDR3 is TGTGCCAGTAGGTGGGACAGAGATAGCAATCAGCCCCAGCATTTT.

This clonotype was counted at least ten times. This sequence joins TRBV28 and TRBJ2-7; tentatively, D is TRBD2 (6 bases). The CDR3 consists of 13 residues. The V gene lost 4 bases and the J gene lost 0 bases, with 7 bases spanning the gap. CDR1 MDHEN and CDR2 SYDVKM come from the germline V gene. CDR3 sequence (DNA): TGTGCCAGCAGTTCGGGAGACTCCTACGAGCAGTACTTC. Encoded protein: CASSSGDSYEQYF.

Ten or more counts support this clonotype. DNA of the CDR3: TGTGCCAGCACCTCCCCAAGACAGGGGACTTATGGCTACACCTTC. Its protein is CASTSPRQGTYGYTF. The V gene is TRBV7-8, the J gene TRBJ1-2; TRBD1 aligns across 8 bases. Trimming removed 7 bases from V and 5 bases from J; junction bases left unmatched: 12. Germline loops: CDR1 SGHVS, CDR2 FQNEAQ. The CDR3 sequence is 15 residues long.

This clonotype has a count of ten or more. The chain employs TRBV20-1 and TRBJ1-1; no reliable D call. V was cut by 6 bases and J by 10 bases, with 15 bases left in between. The CDR3 covers 11 residues. In germline, CDR1 is DFQATT, CDR2 SNEGSKA (reference sequence). CDR3 in DNA: TGCAGTGCCGTGACGGACTATGCAGCTTTCTTT. This translates into CSAVTDYAAFF.

The sample holds a few counts of this clonotype. The chain has TRBV12-3 or TRBV12-4 and TRBJ2-5; weak D call: TRBD2 (5 bases). The V end lost 1 base, the J end lost 8 bases, and 20 bases lay between the germline ends. The CDR3 covers 16 residues. The CDR3 DNA follows: TGTGCCAGCAGTTTAGATTTTCTGACTGGAGGCAGAACCCAGTACTTC. This encodes CASSLDFLTGGRTQYF.

This clonotype was counted ten times or more. The V and J genes are TRBV28 and TRBJ1-1, with D possibly being TRBD1 (5 bases). Trimming took off 6 bases at V and 0 bases at J, with 14 bases between the two ends. The CDR3 length is 15 residues. CDR1 and CDR2 from the germline V gene are MDHEN and SYDVKM. CDR3 coding DNA: TGTGCCAGCAGCCTGGGGGGACTCATGAACACTGAAGCTTTCTTT. The encoded protein is CASSLGGLMNTEAFF.

This chain links TRBV19 with TRBJ2-7; TRBD1 agrees at 9 bases. Germline CDR1 reads LNHDA; CDR2 reads SQIVND (reference sequence). Losses at the gene ends were 7 bases for V and 6 bases for J; bases not matched to a gene: 19. The CDR3 is 17 residues long. In DNA, the CDR3 is TGTGCCAGTACCTCAACCGGGACAGGGATGTCATCGGGCGAGCAGTACTTC. It encodes CASTSTGTGMSSGEQYF.

The V and J genes are TRBV24-1 and TRBJ2-5; unclear D gene. CDR3 length: 13 amino acids. Germline CDR1 and CDR2: KGHDR and SFDVKD. Trimming took 3 bases from V and 2 from J, leaving 6 bases between them. CDR3 protein: CATSDSQQETQYF. CDR3 nucleotide sequence: TGTGCCACCAGTGATAGCCAGCAAGAGACCCAGTACTTC.

The sample holds many counts of this clonotype. The J gene is TRBJ2-3, the V gene TRBV11-1; TRBD2 matches 10 bases. Germline V gene sequence: CDR1 SGHAT, CDR2 FQDESV (reference sequence). Trimming at V came to 1 base and at J to 9 bases, leaving 7 bases not matched to a gene. The CDR3 sequence is 15 residues long. CDR3 in amino acids: CASSLERGGMGTQYF. In DNA, the CDR3 is TGTGCCAGCAGCTTAGAGCGGGGGGGCATGGGAACGCAGTATTTT.

This clonotype was counted only a few times. The chain combines TRBV5-4 with TRBJ2-7, with D tentatively TRBD1 or TRBD2 (7 bases each). The V end was cut by 4 bases, the J end by 0 bases, with 14 bases between. Germline CDR1 reads SGHNT; CDR2 reads YYREEE (reference sequence). This CDR3 is 15 amino acids long. CDR3: CASSPGQRDSYEQYF. The CDR3 DNA reads as TGTGCCAGCAGCCCGGGACAGCGGGACTCCTACGAGCAGTACTTC.

This clonotype was recorded only once. The gene calls are TRBV19 and TRBJ2-2; 7 nucleotides agree with TRBD2. This CDR3 comprises 16 residues. In germline, CDR1 is LNHDA, CDR2 SQIVND (reference sequence). Losses at the gene ends were 0 bases for V and 4 bases for J; bases not matched to a gene: 5. CDR3 coding DNA: TGTGCCAGTAGTATAGATCAAGGGAGGGGCACCGGGGAGCTGTTTTTT. Its protein is CASSIDQGRGTGELFF. The variable domain in full, completed from reference TRBV19 and TRBJ2-2, reads DGGITQSPKYLFRKEGQNVTLSCEQNLNHDAMYWYRQDPGQGLRLIYYSQIVNDFQKGDIAEGYSVSREKKESFPLTVTSAQKNPTAFYLCASSIDQGRGTGELFFGEGSRLTVL.

The table lists this clonotype with many counts. The rearrangement joins TRBV5-1 to TRBJ1-2; unclear D gene. Trimming removed 0 bases at V and 13 bases at J, with 10 bases between. This CDR3 spans 11 amino acids. Germline V gene data show CDR1 as SGHRS and CDR2 as YFSETQ. CDR3: CASSLDGEITF. Written as DNA, the CDR3 is TGCGCCAGCAGCTTGGATGGTGAGATCACCTTC.

J is TRBJ2-1 and V is TRBV28; the match to TRBD1 covers 7 bases. Germline V CDR1 and CDR2: MDHEN, SYDVKM. The CDR3 spans 13 residues. Trimming cost V 6 bases and J 10 bases; bases outside gene matches: 9. The CDR3 nucleotides are TGTGCCAGCAGCAATCCGGCAGGGGGAGAGCAGTTCTTC. Translated, it gives CASSNPAGGEQFF.

The sample holds many counts of this clonotype. The V gene is TRBV7-8, the J gene TRBJ1-5; the D is unclear. V gave up 1 base and J gave up 3 bases, with 10 bases separating them. Germline CDR1 SGHVS, CDR2 FQNEAQ. The CDR3 extends over 15 amino acids. DNA of the CDR3: TGTGCCAGCAGCTTAGTGTTCCAGACCAATCAGCCCCAGCATTTT. Its translation: CASSLVFQTNQPQHF.

This clonotype was picked up many times. The chain has TRBV3-1 and TRBJ2-2; D is perhaps TRBD1 or TRBD2 (7 bases each). The CDR3 totals 16 residues. V gave up 6 bases and J gave up 2 bases, with 16 bases separating them. Germline CDR1 is LGHDT and CDR2 is YNNKEL (reference sequence). CDR3 region: CASSQRGQRNTGELFF. CDR3 coding DNA: TGTGCCAGCAGTCAGCGGGGACAGAGAAACACCGGGGAGCTGTTTTTT.

This clonotype was seen ten or more times. The chain links TRBV29-1 to TRBJ2-5; D is undetermined. V dropped 5 bases and J dropped 5 bases, with 12 bases sitting between them. Germline assignment: CDR1 SQVTM and CDR2 ANQGSEA. The CDR3 spans 12 residues. CDR3 in amino acids: CSVFHRQETQYF. For the CDR3, the DNA is TGCAGCGTTTTCCATCGCCAGGAGACCCAGTACTTC.

This clonotype has at least ten counts. This chain joins TRBV19 and TRBJ2-3, with 10 bases lining up with TRBD1. Germline V lookup: CDR1 LNHDA, CDR2 SQIVND (reference sequence). The CDR3 spans 16 residues. V dropped 3 bases and J dropped 4; count of bases not matched to a gene: 7. The chain's CDR3 is CASSISPGQGADTQYF. The CDR3 region has the DNA TGTGCCAGTAGTATTTCCCCAGGACAGGGGGCAGATACGCAGTATTTT.

This clonotype was observed at least ten times. The genes are TRBV9 and TRBJ2-7; tentatively, D is TRBD1 (6 bases). Trimming stripped 4 bases from V and 2 bases from J, with 13 bases between. Germline-derived CDR1 and CDR2 are SGDLS and YYNGEE. The CDR3 has 14 residues. The CDR3: CASSFRPGAYEQYF. In DNA form, the CDR3 reads TGTGCCAGCAGCTTCCGACCAGGGGCCTACGAGCAGTACTTC.

There are many counts of this clonotype. The V and J genes are TRBV7-9 and TRBJ2-7; tentatively, D is TRBD1 (5 bases). Per the germline V gene, CDR1 is SEHNR and CDR2 is FQNEAQ (reference sequence). This CDR3 is 14 amino acids long. Trimming removed 1 base at V and 2 bases at J, with 9 bases between. Here the CDR3 reads CASSLEKGPYEQYF. As DNA, the CDR3 is TGTGCCAGCAGCTTAGAAAAGGGGCCCTACGAGCAGTACTTC.